Below, 24 T cell receptor beta chains from the same sample are listed, as sequenced in a study of response to subunit inactivated influenza vaccine. TCRdb ran MiXCR on the RT-PCR reads and lists one entry per CDR3 protein. The sample carries a few hundred thousand distinct CDR3 sequences, around 7.9% recorded once. The starting material was PBMCs from blood, obtained roughly 24 months after vaccination. The receptors originated from a man aged 45-69 years who received an inactivated influenza vaccine.

This clonotype was detected a few times. The chain combines TRBV20-1 with TRBJ2-7; weak D call: TRBD1 (5 bases). V was shortened by 1 base and J by 1 base, with 11 bases between the two germline ends. Germline V gene sequence: CDR1 DFQATT, CDR2 SNEGSKA (reference sequence). The CDR3 covers 14 residues. As DNA, the CDR3 is TGCAGTGCTAGAGTTTGGCACAGGTCCTACGAGCAGTACTTC. Protein product: CSARVWHRSYEQYF.

This clonotype appeared a few times. The gene calls are TRBV5-1 and TRBJ2-7; D remains ambiguous. Germline assignment: CDR1 SGHRS and CDR2 YFSETQ. Trimming left V 6 bases short and J 2 bases short, with 12 bases between. This CDR3 comprises 13 residues. CDR3 nucleotides: TGCGCCAGCACGCCAGCTGATACCTACGAGCAGTACTTC. It is translated as CASTPADTYEQYF.

This clonotype has just a few counts. The J gene is TRBJ1-1, the V gene TRBV20-1, with D possibly matching TRBD1 (5 bases). Germline V gives CDR1 DFQATT, CDR2 SNEGSKA (reference sequence). CDR3 length: 13 residues. The ends were cut back, 3 bases at V and 3 bases at J, with 11 bases in the middle. CDR3 sequence reads: CSARRGPDTEAFF. For the CDR3, the DNA is TGCAGTGCTAGGAGGGGACCGGACACTGAAGCTTTCTTT.

This clonotype has ten or more counts. The rearrangement links TRBV20-1 to TRBJ1-4; TRBD1 might be the D (5 bases). CDR1 DFQATT and CDR2 SNEGSKA come from the germline V gene (reference sequence). V dropped 2 bases and J dropped 14 bases, with 12 bases sitting between them. The CDR3 has 11 residues. CDR3 in amino acids: CSARRDGRLFF. As DNA, the CDR3 is TGCAGTGCTAGAAGGGACGGCAGGCTGTTTTTT.

This clonotype was counted many times. The V gene is TRBV6-5, the J gene TRBJ2-7; no reliable D call. Germline CDR1 reads MNHEY; CDR2 reads SVGAGI. The CDR3 runs to 12 residues. The V end was cut by 0 bases, the J end by 12 bases, with 12 bases between. DNA for the CDR3: TGTGCCAGCAGTTACTCTGGAATTGGATGGTACTTC. Its protein product is CASSYSGIGWYF.

This clonotype was seen repeatedly, ten times or more. The J gene is TRBJ2-7, the V gene TRBV4-3; no firm D call. The germline V gene has CDR1 LGHNA and CDR2 YSLEER. The CDR3 has 15 residues. Deletions cut 0 bases from V and 3 bases from J, with 12 bases between. The CDR3, as DNA: TGCGCCAGCAGCCAAGATCAGGACGCGGACTACGAGCAGTACTTC. Its protein product is CASSQDQDADYEQYF.

This clonotype was counted at least ten times. This rearrangement joins TRBV28 to TRBJ2-7; D may be TRBD1 (6 bases). V was shortened by 4 bases and J by 3 bases, with 19 bases between the two germline ends. The CDR3 has 16 amino acids. Germline V gene data show CDR1 as MDHEN and CDR2 as SYDVKM. CDR3 region: CASSSRLGGQFYEQYF. The DNA of the CDR3 is TGTGCCAGCAGTTCACGTCTGGGCGGACAGTTCTACGAGCAGTACTTC.

This clonotype was seen a handful of times. The V and J genes are TRBV7-2 and TRBJ1-1; TRBD1 aligns across 10 bases. CDR3 length: 15 residues. Trimming cost V 4 bases and J 5 bases; bases outside gene matches: 7. Germline CDR1 SGHTA, CDR2 FQGNSA. The CDR3 bases are TGTGCCAGCAGCTCGCGACAGGGGGCATTAACTGAAGCTTTCTTT. Its protein is CASSSRQGALTEAFF.

This clonotype appeared a few times. The rearrangement uses TRBV12-3 or TRBV12-4 and TRBJ1-1, with D tentatively TRBD1 (6 bases). The V and J ends lost 4 bases and 4 bases respectively, with 22 bases between them. CDR3 length: 17 amino acids. CDR3 bases: TGTGCCAGCAGTTGGGGGGGGTCGGCAGGGGTGTCCACTGAAGCTTTCTTT. Translation: CASSWGGSAGVSTEAFF.

The V and J genes are TRBV6-1 and TRBJ2-4, with 11 bases matching TRBD1. V gave up 7 bases and J gave up 2 bases; unmatched junction bases: 10. The CDR3 runs to 17 residues. From germline, CDR1 is MNHNS and CDR2 SASEGT. CDR3 loop: CASKGPGQGDSKNIQYF. Written as DNA, the CDR3 is TGTGCCAGCAAGGGACCGGGACAGGGGGACTCCAAAAACATTCAGTACTTC.

This clonotype was recorded at least ten times. V is TRBV28 and J is TRBJ2-1, with TRBD2 matching 10 bases. The CDR3 consists of 14 residues. The ends lost 6 bases at V and 5 bases at J; junction bases unmatched: 4. Germline lookup yields CDR1 MDHEN and CDR2 SYDVKM. DNA for the CDR3: TGTGCCAGCAGCATTAGCGGGGGGAACAATGAGCAGTTCTTC. Protein product: CASSISGGNNEQFF.

This clonotype was detected ten times or more. The genes are TRBV5-6 and TRBJ2-7; D might be TRBD1 (5 bases). The V end was cut by 5 bases, the J end by 0 bases, with 6 bases between. The CDR3 runs to 12 residues. Germline-derived CDR1 and CDR2 are SGHDT and YYEEEE. CDR3 sequence (DNA): TGTGCCAGCAGTGACAGCTCCTACGAGCAGTACTTC. Amino acid sequence: CASSDSSYEQYF.

The chain has TRBV12-3 or TRBV12-4 and TRBJ1-1, with TRBD1 identical over 9 bases. The length of the CDR3 is 15 residues. With 5 bases clipped from V and 4 bases from J, the junction kept 8 bases outside the gene matches. CDR3 residues: CASSRTGQGATEAFF. The CDR3 region has the DNA TGTGCCAGCAGTAGAACGGGACAGGGTGCCACTGAAGCTTTCTTT.

Turning to this clonotype: This clone may be a read error of a much larger clone one base away. The V call is TRBV7-2, the J call TRBJ1-1; the D is unclear. There are 15 residues in the CDR3. Trimming pared 1 base from V and 0 bases from J, leaving 9 bases between. Germline values: CDR1 SGHTA, CDR2 FQGNSA. CDR3 sequence (DNA): TGTGCCAGCAGCTTAGTCGACGGAATGAACACTGAAGCTTTCTTT. It yields the protein CASSLVDGMNTEAFF. Together with reference TRBV7-2 and TRBJ1-1, the CDR3 gives the full variable domain: GAGVSQSPSNKVTEKGKDVELRCDPISGHTALYWYRQSLGQGLEFLIYFQGNSAPDKSGLPSDRFSAERTGGSVSTLTIQRTQQEDSAVYLCASSLVDGMNTEAFFGQGTRLTVV.

The V call is TRBV5-6, the J call TRBJ2-2; 7 bases are shared with TRBD1. Germline V gives CDR1 SGHDT, CDR2 YYEEEE. J lost 7 bases, V lost 1 base, and 10 bases had no gene match. The CDR3 totals 16 residues. The CDR3 region has the DNA TGTGCCAGCAGCTTGTGGGGGACAGCAATCGTCGGGGAGCTGTTTTTT. Translating gives CASSLWGTAIVGELFF.

The chain is built from TRBV18 and TRBJ1-2, with a weak D call TRBD1 (5 bases). Trimming took 2 bases from V and 4 from J, leaving 14 bases between them. The length of the CDR3 is 15 residues. The germline CDR1 and CDR2 sequences are KGHSH and LQKENI. The CDR3 bases are TGTGCCAGCTCACCAAAGGCGGGGCAGGGCTATGGCTACACCTTC. As protein: CASSPKAGQGYGYTF.

CDR3 bases: TGCGCCAGCAGCCAAGAGGTTAGGGGGCTGTACGAGCAGTACTTC. Its translation: CASSQEVRGLYEQYF. The chain links TRBV4-3 to TRBJ2-7; 7 positions agree with TRBD1. J lost 4 bases, V lost 0 bases, and 6 bases had no gene match. Germline CDR1 and CDR2: LGHNA and YSLEER. The CDR3 is made up of 15 amino acids.

This clonotype was seen ten or more times. This chain joins TRBV24-1 and TRBJ2-1; 10 bases are shared with TRBD2. The CDR3 is made up of 14 amino acids. CDR1 is KGHDR, CDR2 SFDVKD, per germline. J gave up 9 bases and V 4 bases, and 5 bases lay outside the gene matches. The chain's CDR3 is CATSELAGRGEQFF. CDR3 sequence (DNA): TGTGCCACCAGTGAACTAGCGGGAAGGGGTGAGCAGTTCTTC.

This clonotype was observed at least ten times. The V and J genes are TRBV29-1 and TRBJ1-2, with a tentative D call TRBD1 (5 bases). The CDR3 extends over 11 amino acids. The V gene's germline CDR1 is SQVTM and CDR2 ANQGSEA. Trimming stripped 4 bases from V and 7 bases from J, with 10 bases between. Here the CDR3 reads CSVVVGGGYTF. The CDR3 DNA sequence: TGCAGCGTTGTGGTCGGGGGTGGCTACACCTTC.

This clonotype appeared a few times. The chain is built from TRBV20-1 and TRBJ2-3; a possible D gene is TRBD1 (6 bases). Between the trimmed V and J ends, which lost 1 base and 2 bases, there was a span of 13 bases. CDR1 is DFQATT, CDR2 SNEGSKA, per germline (reference sequence). There are 15 residues in the CDR3. The CDR3: CSARAPQGPTDTQYF. Written as DNA, the CDR3 is TGCAGTGCTAGAGCCCCACAGGGACCCACAGATACGCAGTATTTT.

The chain uses TRBV29-1 and TRBJ2-7, with TRBD1 matching over 7 bases. V shed 7 bases, J shed 6 bases, and the junction held 12 bases outside the gene matches. Per the germline V gene, CDR1 is SQVTM and CDR2 is ANQGSEA. The CDR3 loop spans 13 amino acids. The CDR3, as DNA: TGCAGCGCTGAGGACAGGACTTTGGGCGAGCAGTACTTC. It specifies CSAEDRTLGEQYF.

At least ten counts were recorded for this clonotype. J is TRBJ2-7 and V is TRBV12-3 or TRBV12-4; 7 bases match TRBD2. The V segment lost 5 bases and the J segment 3 bases; nucleotides outside the gene matches: 7. The CDR3 length is 14 residues. CDR3 sequence (DNA): TGTGCCAGCAGTGGGGGGGGAGACCTCTACGAGCAGTACTTC. Translated: CASSGGGDLYEQYF.

This clonotype was picked up many times. The chain couples TRBV4-3 to TRBJ2-5, with a tentative D call TRBD1 (6 bases). Trimming took off 1 base at V and 5 bases at J, with 11 bases between the two ends. Germline CDR1 and CDR2: LGHNA and YSLEER. There are 14 residues in the CDR3. DNA for the CDR3: TGCGCCAGCAGCCAAGTCACAGGGATTGAGACCCAGTACTTC. Its protein is CASSQVTGIETQYF.

This clonotype occurred a few times. The chain recombines TRBV29-1 with TRBJ2-1; 7 bases are a match to TRBD2. The V and J ends lost 6 bases and 4 bases, in that order; junction bases with no gene match: 12. There are 15 residues in the CDR3. CDR1 SQVTM and CDR2 ANQGSEA come from the germline V gene. CDR3 region: CSVPESGRSYNEQFF. The CDR3 DNA sequence: TGCAGCGTACCCGAGTCCGGGAGGTCATACAATGAGCAGTTCTTC.